Listed below are T cell receptor beta chains from one sample, sequenced in a study of PD-1 blockade in classical Hodgkin lymphoma. Sequencing used immunoSEQ multiplex PCR; TCRdb keeps in-frame clones, though not all of them. The top ten clones hold about 4.3% of a sample with roughly 10,000 clones, 74% of them seen once. Sequences were derived from CD4+ T cells from blood, sampled at baseline. Receptor source: a human donor with classical Hodgkin lymphoma. Each CDR3 is given with its conserved first and last residue. A D gene is named only where the DNA matches it firmly. Rows may omit the clone size; those that give it use once, few, many or a size class.

clone_size	d_call	v_call	j_call	cdr3_nt	cdr3_aa
.	.	TRBV6-1	TRBJ1-1	TGTGCCAGCAGTGAGGGGAGGAGACTGAACACTGAAGCTTTCTTT	CASSEGRRLNTEAFF
.	.	TRBV7-9	TRBJ1-6	TGTGCCAGCAGCCCCAGAGGCGGAGGGAACAATTCACCCCTCCACTTT	CASSPRGGGNNSPLHF
.	TRBD2	TRBV7-2	TRBJ2-1	TGTGCCAGCAGCTTAGCGGCTAGCGGAAACAATGAGCAGTTCTTC	CASSLAASGNNEQFF
.	TRBD2	TRBV6-1	TRBJ2-3	TGTGCCAGCCTATACCCCGGGGGGGCAGATACGCAGTATTTT	CASLYPGGADTQYF
.	.	TRBV2	TRBJ2-7	TGTGCCAGCACAGGGGGGACTTTCTACGAGCAGTACTTC	CASTGGTFYEQYF
.	.	TRBV6-6	TRBJ1-2	TGTGCCAGCACCAACTCGGCGACAGACTATGGCTACACCTTC	CASTNSATDYGYTF
few	TRBD1	TRBV28	TRBJ2-7	TGTGCCAGCAGTTTGACAGGGCCCACCTCCTACGAGCAGTACTTC	CASSLTGPTSYEQYF
.	TRBD2	TRBV7-2	TRBJ2-2	TGTGCCAGCAGCTTACTAGCGGGAGAAGACGGGGAGCTGTTTTTT	CASSLLAGEDGELFF
.	.	TRBV4-2	TRBJ2-1	TGTGCCAGCAGCCAAGACGGGGCAAATGAGCAGTTCTTC	CASSQDGANEQFF
.	.	TRBV19	TRBJ1-5	TGTGCCAGTAGTGCATATTCCCTTAGCAATCAGCCCCAGCATTTT	CASSAYSLSNQPQHF
medium-sized	.	TRBV27	TRBJ1-6	TGTGCCAGCAGAGACGTTAGCTCCTATAATTCACCCCTCCACTTT	CASRDVSSYNSPLHF
once	TRBD1	TRBV19	TRBJ2-7	TGTGCCAGTAGTCTCAAGGGACAGGCGGACTACGAGCAGTACTTC	CASSLKGQADYEQYF
.	TRBD2	TRBV11-1	TRBJ2-1	TGTGCCAGCAGCGAACTAGCGGGAGGGCTATCCTACAATGAGCAGTTCTTC	CASSELAGGLSYNEQFF
.	.	TRBV4-1	TRBJ1-1	TGCGCCAGCAGCCAAGTAACGGGTTACCCCACTGAAGCTTTCTTT	CASSQVTGYPTEAFF
.	TRBD1	TRBV6-6	TRBJ2-3	TGTGCCAGCAGAGAATTTCGGAAGGGGGCAGCAGATACGCAGTATTTT	CASREFRKGAADTQYF
once	.	TRBV27	TRBJ1-6	TGTGCCAGCAGTTTACGCCAGGGGTCCTATAATTCACCCCTCCACTTT	CASSLRQGSYNSPLHF
.	.	TRBV29-1	TRBJ2-3	TGCAGCGTGGGCGGGGACCGTAGCACAGATACGCAGTATTTT	CSVGGDRSTDTQYF
.	TRBD1	TRBV2	TRBJ2-5	TGTGCCAGCAGTGAGCAGGGGGCTGGAGGGATGGAGACCCAGTACTTC	CASSEQGAGGMETQYF
.	TRBD2	TRBV9	TRBJ2-3	TGTGCCAGCAGCGTAGCTACAGCGGGAGAACCAGATACGCAGTATTTT	CASSVATAGEPDTQYF
.	.	TRBV12-5	TRBJ2-1	TGTGCTAGTGCTCTCCGGGACACCTCCTACAATGAGCAGTTCTTC	CASALRDTSYNEQFF
.	TRBD1	TRBV28	TRBJ1-2	TGTGCCAGCAGCTTCGATCGACAGGGGGCAGGCTATGGCTACACCTTC	CASSFDRQGAGYGYTF
.	.	TRBV4-2	TRBJ2-7	TGTGCCAGCAGCCAAGATCCTGCCGTAGACTACGAGCAGTACTTC	CASSQDPAVDYEQYF
.	.	TRBV6-5	TRBJ2-5	TGTGCCAGCAGTTATAACCGCCCTGGGACCCAGTACTTC	CASSYNRPGTQYF
.	.	TRBV5-4	TRBJ1-1	TGTGCCAGCAGCCCAATCGATGGGGGGCAGAACACTGAAGCTTTCTTT	CASSPIDGGQNTEAFF
once	.	TRBV7-9	TRBJ1-6	TGTGCCAGCAGCTTAAGGGCAGGGGAAGGTTCACCCCTCCACTTT	CASSLRAGEGSPLHF
.	.	TRBV6-6	TRBJ1-5	TGTGCCAGCAAAGTAGAGGTTAGCAATCAGCCCCAGCATTTT	CASKVEVSNQPQHF
.	TRBD2	TRBV28	TRBJ2-1	TGTGCCAGTTTCCCCGGGACTAGCTACAATGAGCAGTTCTTC	CASFPGTSYNEQFF
.	.	TRBV18	TRBJ2-7	TGTGCCAGCTCACCACCTTCAGGAACCTACGAGCAGTACTTC	CASSPPSGTYEQYF
.	.	TRBV5-4	TRBJ1-2	TGTGCCAGCAGCTTGGCCCGGGGGGATGGCTACACCTTC	CASSLARGDGYTF
once	TRBD1	TRBV9	TRBJ2-5	TGTGCCAGCAGCGCGGGACAGTCTGGGGAGACCCAGTACTTC	CASSAGQSGETQYF
.	.	TRBV10-3	TRBJ2-1	TGTGCCATCAGTGAGTCGGACGGTTCGGGCAATGAGCAGTTCTTC	CAISESDGSGNEQFF
once	.	TRBV18	TRBJ1-2	TGTGCCAGCTCACCACCCGACAGGCCCTTGGCTAACTATGGCTACACCTTC	CASSPPDRPLANYGYTF
.	TRBD1	TRBV6-5	TRBJ1-1	TGTGCCAGCAGTTATGGGGACAGGACCTCTGAAGCTTTCTTT	CASSYGDRTSEAFF
.	.	TRBV6-1	TRBJ1-1	TGTGCCAGCTTATTCCAGAACACTGAAGCTTTCTTT	CASLFQNTEAFF
few	.	TRBV7-9	TRBJ2-7	TGTGCCAGCAGTTTCGCGGCCGGTGCCTACGAGCAGTACTTC	CASSFAAGAYEQYF
.	TRBD1	TRBV19	TRBJ2-7	TGTGCCAGTAGTAGGACAGGGGGCTACGAGCAGTACTTC	CASSRTGGYEQYF
.	TRBD1	TRBV29-1	TRBJ1-4	TGCAGCGTTCTGGCCGGGACAGCGCACCCAAAACTGTTTTTT	CSVLAGTAHPKLFF
.	TRBD1	TRBV5-1	TRBJ2-2	TGCGCCAGTATAGACAGGGCCAACACCGGGGAGCTGTTTTTT	CASIDRANTGELFF
.	.	TRBV18	TRBJ2-7	TGTGCCAGCTCACCACCCTCTCGTTCCTACGAGCAGTACTTC	CASSPPSRSYEQYF
.	TRBD2	TRBV2	TRBJ2-1	TGTGCCAGCAGTTACGGCGGGAGCTCCTACAATGAGCAGTTCTTC	CASSYGGSSYNEQFF
.	.	TRBV5-4	TRBJ2-5	TGTGCCAGCAGCCCGGGACATGGAAGCGGACAAGAGACCCAGTACTTC	CASSPGHGSGQETQYF
few	.	TRBV7-9	TRBJ2-7	TGTGCCAGCAGCTTAGATGCGGTCGTCTCCTACGAGCAGTACTTC	CASSLDAVVSYEQYF
.	.	TRBV18	TRBJ1-1	TGTGCCAGCTCACCGCTAATGGGGGACACTGAAGCTTTCTTT	CASSPLMGDTEAFF
.	TRBD2	TRBV4-1	TRBJ2-7	TGCGCCAGCAGCCATGGACTAGCGGAGAATTCTCAGTACTTC	CASSHGLAENSQYF
.	.	TRBV5-6	TRBJ2-7	TGTGCCAGCAGCTTGGTAGACAGCTACGAGCAGTACTTC	CASSLVDSYEQYF
.	TRBD1	TRBV30	TRBJ2-1	TGTGCCTGGAATTCGGGACAGGGTGACAATGAGCAGTTCTTC	CAWNSGQGDNEQFF
few	.	TRBV5-6	TRBJ2-5	TGTGCCAGCAGCTTGGAGTCAGCGACCCAAGAGACCCAGTACTTC	CASSLESATQETQYF
.	.	TRBV21-1	TRBJ1-2	TGTGCCAGCTCACCCGAGACGGCTGACTATGGCTACACCTTC	CASSPETADYGYTF
once	.	TRBV30	TRBJ1-5	TGTGCCTGGAGTTCCGGGGGCGGGAGCAATCAGCCCCAGCATTTT	CAWSSGGGSNQPQHF
.	.	TRBV6-6	TRBJ2-3	TGTGCCAGCAGTTCCGGGGCAGATACGCAGTATTTT	CASSSGADTQYF
.	TRBD1	TRBV18	TRBJ1-1	TGTGCCAGCTCACTGGGACAGGGTAACCCTGAAGCTTTCTTT	CASSLGQGNPEAFF
.	.	TRBV5-1	TRBJ1-6	TGCGCCAGCAGCTTGGATGGCAGGAACAATTCACCCCTCCACTTT	CASSLDGRNNSPLHF
.	.	TRBV10-2	TRBJ1-1	TGCGCCAGCAGTGGTGTAGGGGTTAACACTGAAGCTTTCTTT	CASSGVGVNTEAFF
.	.	TRBV2	TRBJ1-1	TGTGCCAGCAGTGAATGGCTCACTGAAGCTTTCTTT	CASSEWLTEAFF
.	.	TRBV10-3	TRBJ2-7	TGTGCCATCAAGGGGCCGGCGGACGAGCAGTACTTC	CAIKGPADEQYF
.	.	TRBV5-1	TRBJ1-4	TGCGCCAGCAGCCTCAATCTTAATGAAAAACTGTTTTTT	CASSLNLNEKLFF
.	TRBD1	TRBV30	TRBJ2-1	TGTGCCTGGAGTGTAGGGGGACAGGGTTGGTTCTTC	CAWSVGGQGWFF
few	.	TRBV2	TRBJ2-5	TGTGCCAGCAAAGTTCGGCAAGAGACCCAGTACTTC	CASKVRQETQYF
.	.	TRBV13	TRBJ2-7	TGTGCCAGCAGCCCCGGACAGACTTCCGAGCAGTACTTC	CASSPGQTSEQYF